Below are 3 T cell receptor beta chains sequenced from a single sample in a study of T cells in Graves' hyperthyroidism and ophthalmopathy. TCR beta CDR3 sequences were amplified from RNA transcripts. The TCR CDR3 first-round RT-PCR relied on the HTBI primer set. TCRdb used MiXCR to reprocess the multiplex PCR reads, holding one entry per CDR3 protein. The sample shows 600,000 to 750,000 distinct CDR3 sequences, roughly 17% of them seen only once. The material sequenced was blood. The source of these receptors is a man in his forties or fifties with Graves' hyperthyroidism.

This clonotype was counted ten times or more. The chain recombines TRBV29-1 with TRBJ2-1, with TRBD2 identical over 11 bases. V shed 6 bases, J shed 2 bases, and the junction held 12 bases outside the gene matches. This CDR3 has 17 amino acids. The germline gives CDR1 SQVTM, CDR2 ANQGSEA. The CDR3 nucleotides read TGCAGCGTCGAGGGGCTAGCGGGAGGTTCGACCTACAATGAGCAGTTCTTC. The encoded protein is CSVEGLAGGSTYNEQFF.

The chain carries TRBV6-1 and TRBJ2-5; D might be TRBD2 (6 bases). V was shortened by 4 bases and J by 5 bases, with 11 bases between the two germline ends. CDR1 and CDR2 from the germline V gene are MNHNS and SASEGT. CDR3 length: 13 residues. The CDR3 region is CASSGDWRETQYF. CDR3 sequence (DNA): TGTGCCAGCAGTGGGGACTGGAGGGAGACCCAGTACTTC.

V usage is TRBV7-9 and J usage is TRBJ2-1, with D tentatively TRBD2 (5 bases). Germline CDR1 SEHNR, CDR2 FQNEAQ (reference sequence). V lost 0 bases and J lost 2, with 8 bases in between. The CDR3 has 15 residues. Here the CDR3 DNA reads TGTGCCAGCAGCTTAGCAGCGGAGGCCTACAATGAGCAGTTCTTC. It translates to CASSLAAEAYNEQFF.